This T cell receptor (beta chain) was sequenced in a study of cytomegalovirus exposure and HLA in healthy donors. General observations from the study: Per a later analysis, 16,951 TCR beta sequences showed association with HLA alleles at 0.05 false discovery rate. An analysis was carried out at a later point. It showed that HLA-associated TCR beta chains were more clonally expanded than equally common non-associated chains. There were three CMV-associated chains whose specificity for CMV antigens was confirmed in vitro. Segments of the TCR beta V type were, in most cases, productive about 90% or about 30% of the time in an earlier analysis.

As concerns this clone: The antigen is undetermined.

The study ran its PCR with 60 Vbeta and 13 Jbeta primers. Clones were read by immunoSEQ multiplex PCR, and TCRdb kept only the in-frame ones, dropping some. Here the sample spans 120,000 or so clones, about 83% being singletons. Material: PBMCs. The source is a man younger than 40 in good health and CMV-seronegative.

The DNA of the CDR3 is TGCGCCAGCAGACCCCGGGTACTTATGAACACTGAAGCTTTCTTT. As protein: CASRPRVLMNTEAFF. V gene TRBV5-1 combines with J gene TRBJ1-1, with unresolved D. V lost 5 bases and J 0 bases, leaving 14 bases between the germline ends. CDR3 length: 15 residues. The germline CDR1 and CDR2 sequences are SGHRS and YFSETQ.